This TCR beta chain came from a study of blood T cell repertoires in COVID-19. Looking at the study overall: Acute-phase and convalescent COVID-19 samples originated in the United States, Italy and Spain. PBMCs, B-cell-depleted T cells, or T cells provided the cDNA or gDNA that made up the material.

The CDR3 length is 14 residues. CDR1 is MNHEY, CDR2 SMNVEV, per germline (reference sequence). The V segment lost 3 bases and the J segment 6 bases; nucleotides outside the gene matches: 7. The method was immunoSEQ multiplex PCR; TCRdb's version includes in-frame clones alone and lacks a portion of them. The sample holds around 20,000 clones; about nine tenths are singletons and the top ten take roughly 8.3%. The clonotype comes from a human donor in a cohort sampled during active COVID-19. The donor label of this sample is uncertain. J is TRBJ1-1 and V is TRBV27, with 7 bases fitting TRBD1. The sample consisted of peripheral blood. The CDR3 is CASSLLPQGAEAFF. The CDR3 coding sequence is TGTGCCAGCAGTTTGCTCCCCCAGGGGGCTGAAGCTTTCTTT.